A selection of T cell receptor beta chains follows, all from one sample in a study of blood T cell repertoires in COVID-19. Libraries were prepared by immunoSEQ multiplex PCR; TCRdb keeps only in-frame clonotypes and omits some of them. Among 300,000 to 450,000 clones, roughly 87% were seen once, and the ten largest hold roughly 1%. Input material: PBMCs or T cells enriched from blood (not recorded which). The receptors were sampled from a woman in her twenties or thirties who had recovered from COVID-19. CDR3s leave out the opening cysteine and the closing phenylalanine or tryptophan. Size is stated for part of the rows, as once, few or many counts, or as a class when the clone is expanded.

V: TRBV10-1; size: .; J: TRBJ1-5; CDR3: ASSGGDLQPQH
V: TRBV29-1; size: .; J: TRBJ1-1; CDR3: SVEDGGNTEAF
V: TRBV5-1; size: .; J: TRBJ2-2; CDR3: ASRDTSNTGELF
V: TRBV7-9; size: .; J: TRBJ1-1; CDR3: ASSADRGRTEAF
V: TRBV24-1; size: .; J: TRBJ2-3; CDR3: ATSDLRGTSGGTGSTDTQY
V: TRBV10-1; size: .; J: TRBJ2-2; CDR3: ASSEGKQSTSGALNTGELF
V: TRBV30; size: .; J: TRBJ1-4; CDR3: AWSVSGLEKLF
V: TRBV30; size: .; J: TRBJ1-1; CDR3: AWSLTGGKSEAF
V: TRBV11-1; size: .; J: TRBJ2-2; CDR3: ASSTDRVAAGELF
V: TRBV24-1; size: .; J: TRBJ2-1; CDR3: ATSDTTGGRNNEQF
V: TRBV19; size: .; J: TRBJ1-5; CDR3: ASARDTNQPQH
V: TRBV18; size: once; J: TRBJ2-3; CDR3: ASSPGTGISRDTQY
V: TRBV27; size: .; J: TRBJ2-4; CDR3: ASSSGLRNIQY
V: TRBV9; size: .; J: TRBJ1-3; CDR3: ASSVGASSGNTIY
V: TRBV19; size: .; J: TRBJ2-3; CDR3: ASSMGLVATDTQY
V: TRBV7-9; size: .; J: TRBJ1-1; CDR3: ASSLGGSEAF
V: TRBV2; size: .; J: TRBJ1-1; CDR3: ASSEGRKNTEAF
V: TRBV2; size: .; J: TRBJ2-1; CDR3: ASRGPVWTTSSGLYNEQF
V: TRBV5-4; size: .; J: TRBJ2-7; CDR3: ASSPPGQRAYEQY
V: TRBV5-5; size: few; J: TRBJ2-7; CDR3: ASSSTGPAYEQY
V: TRBV7-9; size: .; J: TRBJ1-1; CDR3: ASSSPGQLDTEAF
V: TRBV28; size: .; J: TRBJ1-2; CDR3: ASSFQANYGYT
V: TRBV6-1; size: .; J: TRBJ2-3; CDR3: ASSEPPGLGLRTQY
V: TRBV5-6; size: .; J: TRBJ1-4; CDR3: ASSLWAWNEKLF
V: TRBV5-4; size: .; J: TRBJ1-2; CDR3: ASSSGTGGSSGGYT
V: TRBV28; size: .; J: TRBJ2-7; CDR3: ASSLSGVYYEQY
V: TRBV18; size: .; J: TRBJ2-7; CDR3: ASSLNPGNYEQY
V: TRBV19; size: .; J: TRBJ1-5; CDR3: ARVQTGPSNQPQH
V: TRBV6-6; size: .; J: TRBJ2-3; CDR3: ASSGTGAIDTQY
V: TRBV9; size: .; J: TRBJ2-2; CDR3: ASSPHRQGANTGELF
V: TRBV7-9; size: .; J: TRBJ2-2; CDR3: ASSLGRSGTGELF
V: TRBV4-1; size: .; J: TRBJ1-1; CDR3: ASSQDWGGGNTEAF
V: TRBV19; size: medium-sized; J: TRBJ1-1; CDR3: ASGKDSNTEAF
V: TRBV4-1; size: .; J: TRBJ1-4; CDR3: ASSQEGRLF
V: TRBV27; size: .; J: TRBJ1-1; CDR3: ASSSHRGNTEAF
V: TRBV9; size: .; J: TRBJ2-1; CDR3: ASSPRTSGGAVEQF
V: TRBV5-1; size: .; J: TRBJ2-3; CDR3: ASSYSGDSTDTQY
V: TRBV11-2; size: .; J: TRBJ2-6; CDR3: ASSHSGANVLT
V: TRBV19; size: .; J: TRBJ2-5; CDR3: ASSTGTGRAETQY
V: TRBV12-5; size: .; J: TRBJ2-1; CDR3: ASGSRTGVYNEQF
V: TRBV19; size: .; J: TRBJ1-5; CDR3: ASSIAQLLDQPQH
V: TRBV30; size: .; J: TRBJ1-2; CDR3: AWSPSQNYGYT
V: TRBV24-1; size: .; J: TRBJ2-7; CDR3: ATSGGDTESYEQY
V: TRBV28; size: .; J: TRBJ1-5; CDR3: ASSFMGQGASQPQH
V: TRBV10-3; size: once; J: TRBJ2-5; CDR3: AISSFAGTSEETQY
V: TRBV3-1/TRBV3-2; size: .; J: TRBJ2-3; CDR3: ASSQGSLTQY
V: TRBV5-1; size: few; J: TRBJ1-1; CDR3: ASSWGTGGIMNTEAF
V: TRBV6-5; size: once; J: TRBJ1-2; CDR3: ASGRGSGYT
V: TRBV5-5; size: .; J: TRBJ1-1; CDR3: ASSLEAPGFMNTEAF
V: TRBV2; size: .; J: TRBJ1-2; CDR3: ASSVQGNKEYGYT
V: TRBV30; size: .; J: TRBJ1-4; CDR3: ALRGSYEKLF
V: TRBV7-8; size: .; J: TRBJ1-5; CDR3: ASSPGGTQPQH
V: TRBV6-5; size: .; J: TRBJ1-2; CDR3: ASKSVGGAYGYT